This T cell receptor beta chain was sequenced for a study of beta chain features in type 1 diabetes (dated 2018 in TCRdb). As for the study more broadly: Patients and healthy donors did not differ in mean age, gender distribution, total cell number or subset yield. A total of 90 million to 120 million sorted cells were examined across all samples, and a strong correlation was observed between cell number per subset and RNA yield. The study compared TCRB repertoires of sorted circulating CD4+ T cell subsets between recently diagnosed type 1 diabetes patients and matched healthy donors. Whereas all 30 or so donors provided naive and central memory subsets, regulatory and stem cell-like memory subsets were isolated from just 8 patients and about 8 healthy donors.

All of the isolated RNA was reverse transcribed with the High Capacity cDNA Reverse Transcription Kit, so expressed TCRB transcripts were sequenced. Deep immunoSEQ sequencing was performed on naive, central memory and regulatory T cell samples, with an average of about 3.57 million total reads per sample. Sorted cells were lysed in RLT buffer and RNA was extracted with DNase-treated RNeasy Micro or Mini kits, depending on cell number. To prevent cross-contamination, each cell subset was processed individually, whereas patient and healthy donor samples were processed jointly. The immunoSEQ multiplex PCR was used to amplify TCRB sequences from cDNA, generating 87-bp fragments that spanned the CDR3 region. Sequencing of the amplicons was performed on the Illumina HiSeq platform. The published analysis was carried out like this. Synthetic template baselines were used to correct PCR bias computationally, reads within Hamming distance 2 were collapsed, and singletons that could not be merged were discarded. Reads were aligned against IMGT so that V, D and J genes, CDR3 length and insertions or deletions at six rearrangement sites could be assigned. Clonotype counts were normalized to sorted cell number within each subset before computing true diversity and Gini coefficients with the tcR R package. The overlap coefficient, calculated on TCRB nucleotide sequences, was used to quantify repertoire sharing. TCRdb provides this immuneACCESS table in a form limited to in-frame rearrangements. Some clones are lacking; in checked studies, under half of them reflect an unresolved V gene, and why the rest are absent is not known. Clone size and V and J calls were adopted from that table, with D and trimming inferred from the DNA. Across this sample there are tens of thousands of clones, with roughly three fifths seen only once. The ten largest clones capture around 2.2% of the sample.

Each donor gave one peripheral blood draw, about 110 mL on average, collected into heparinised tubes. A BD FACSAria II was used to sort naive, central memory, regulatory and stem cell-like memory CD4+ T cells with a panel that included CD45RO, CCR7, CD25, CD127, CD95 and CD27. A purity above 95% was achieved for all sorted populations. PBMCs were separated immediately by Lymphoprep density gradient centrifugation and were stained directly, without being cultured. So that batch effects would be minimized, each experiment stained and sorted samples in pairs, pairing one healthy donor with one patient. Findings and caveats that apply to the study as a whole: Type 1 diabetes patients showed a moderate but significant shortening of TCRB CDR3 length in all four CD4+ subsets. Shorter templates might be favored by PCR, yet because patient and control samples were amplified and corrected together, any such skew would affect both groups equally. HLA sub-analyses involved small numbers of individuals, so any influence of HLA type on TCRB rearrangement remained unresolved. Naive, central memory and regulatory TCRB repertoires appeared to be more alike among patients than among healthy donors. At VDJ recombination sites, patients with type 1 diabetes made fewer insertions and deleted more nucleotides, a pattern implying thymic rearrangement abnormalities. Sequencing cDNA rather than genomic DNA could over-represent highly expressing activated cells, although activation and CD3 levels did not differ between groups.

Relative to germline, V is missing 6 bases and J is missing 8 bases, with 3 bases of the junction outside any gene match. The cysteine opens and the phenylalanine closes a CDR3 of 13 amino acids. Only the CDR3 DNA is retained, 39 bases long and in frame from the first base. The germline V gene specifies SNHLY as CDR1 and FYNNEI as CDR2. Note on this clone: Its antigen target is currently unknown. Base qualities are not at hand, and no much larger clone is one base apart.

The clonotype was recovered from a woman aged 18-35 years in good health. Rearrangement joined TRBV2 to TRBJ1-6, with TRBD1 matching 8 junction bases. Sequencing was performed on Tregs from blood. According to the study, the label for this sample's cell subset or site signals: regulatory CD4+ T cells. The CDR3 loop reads CASRDRVHSPLHF. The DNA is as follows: TGTGCCAGCAGGGACAGGGTACATTCACCCCTCCACTTT. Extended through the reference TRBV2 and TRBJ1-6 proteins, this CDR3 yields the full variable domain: EPEVTQTPSHQVTQMGQEVILRCVPISNHLYFYWYRQILGQKVEFLVSFYNNEISEKSEIFDDQFSVERPDGSNFTLKIRSTKLEDSAMYFCASRDRVHSPLHFGNGTRLTVT.